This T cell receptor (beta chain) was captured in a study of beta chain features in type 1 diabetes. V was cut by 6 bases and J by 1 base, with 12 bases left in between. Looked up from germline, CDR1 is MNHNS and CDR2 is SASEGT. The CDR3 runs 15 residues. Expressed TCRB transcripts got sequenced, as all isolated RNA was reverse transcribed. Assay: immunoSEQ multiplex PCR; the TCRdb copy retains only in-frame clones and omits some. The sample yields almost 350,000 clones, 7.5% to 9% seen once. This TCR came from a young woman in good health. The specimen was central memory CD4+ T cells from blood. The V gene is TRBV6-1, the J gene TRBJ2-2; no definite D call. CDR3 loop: CASRFRTVNTGELFF. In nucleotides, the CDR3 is TGTGCCAGCAGATTCCGGACGGTGAACACCGGGGAGCTGTTTTTT.